This paragraph covers one T cell receptor beta chain sequence. The source of the sample is a study of blood T cell repertoires in COVID-19. About the research overall: Sites in the United States, Italy and Spain provided acute and convalescent COVID-19 samples.

Germline loops: CDR1 SGHNT, CDR2 YYREEE (reference sequence). V lost 3 bases to trimming and J lost 3 bases; unmatched junction nucleotides: 8. This CDR3 comprises 15 residues. In the original processing: Researchers report that nucleated cell counts were estimated from reference gene primer amplification. Assay: immunoSEQ multiplex PCR; the TCRdb copy retains only in-frame clones and omits some. V, J and clone size derive from that table, while D and trimming were established from the DNA sequence. Among some 190,000 clones listed, approximately 83% were seen once. The sequencing sample was made of peripheral blood. This chain links TRBV5-4 with TRBJ2-7; TRBD1 matches at 8 bases. The clonotype comes from a man in his fifties or sixties with acute or convalescent COVID-19. The CDR3 sequence is CASSSGQGGNYEQYF. The CDR3 coding sequence is TGTGCCAGCAGCTCCGGACAGGGAGGCAACTACGAGCAGTACTTC.